The entry below describes one TCR beta chain. The study enrolled healthy HIV-negative adults without recent acute infections or vaccinations as donors. With 2 bases removed from V and 13 bases from J, the gap between germline ends came to 8 bases. Germline V gene lookup returns CDR1 MGHDK and CDR2 SYGVNS. The CDR3 length is 10 residues. This record comes from a study of shared clonotypes between healthy human individuals. About 30,000 T cell genomes, or 300 to 350 ng DNA, went into unsorted PBMC replicate PCRs. The table came from immunoSEQ multiplex PCR; TCRdb's copy has only in-frame clones and leaves some out. Counted here are 500,000 to 650,000 clones, around 80% occurring once; the ten biggest clones make up approximately 12%.

The TCR originated in a woman between 40 and 50 years old in good health. Some clones in this sample may be carry-over from other donors' samples. The sequenced sample was PBMCs. The chain recombines TRBV25-1 with TRBJ1-1, with unresolved D. The CDR3 reads CASSEAKVFF. The CDR3 coding sequence is TGTGCCAGCAGTGAAGCAAAGGTTTTCTTT.